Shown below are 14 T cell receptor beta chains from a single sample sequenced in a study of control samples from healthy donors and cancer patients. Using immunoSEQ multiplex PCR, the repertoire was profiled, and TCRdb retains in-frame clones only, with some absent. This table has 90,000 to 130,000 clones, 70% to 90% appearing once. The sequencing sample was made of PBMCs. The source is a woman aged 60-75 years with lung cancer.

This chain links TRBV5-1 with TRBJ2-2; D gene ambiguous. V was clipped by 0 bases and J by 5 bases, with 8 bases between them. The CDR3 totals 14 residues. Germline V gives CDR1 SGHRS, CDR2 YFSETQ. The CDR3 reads CASSLALGTGELFF. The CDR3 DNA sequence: TGCGCCAGCAGCTTGGCCCTCGGTACCGGGGAGCTGTTTTTT.

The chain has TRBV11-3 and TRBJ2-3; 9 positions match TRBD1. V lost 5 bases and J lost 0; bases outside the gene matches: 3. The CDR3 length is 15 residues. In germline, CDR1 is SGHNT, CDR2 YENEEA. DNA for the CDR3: TGTGCCAGCAGCGAGGGACAGGGTAGCACAGATACGCAGTATTTT. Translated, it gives CASSEGQGSTDTQYF.

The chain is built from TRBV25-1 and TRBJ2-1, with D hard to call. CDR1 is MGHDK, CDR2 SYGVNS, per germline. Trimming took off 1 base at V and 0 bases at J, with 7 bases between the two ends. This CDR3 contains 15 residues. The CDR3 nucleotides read TGTGCCAGCAGTGAATCGACAATCTCCTACAATGAGCAGTTCTTC. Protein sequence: CASSESTISYNEQFF.

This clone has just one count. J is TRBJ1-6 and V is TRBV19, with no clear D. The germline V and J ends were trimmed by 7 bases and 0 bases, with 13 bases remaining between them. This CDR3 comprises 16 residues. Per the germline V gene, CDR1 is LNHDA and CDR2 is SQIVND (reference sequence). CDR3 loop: CASTSEAPSYNSPLHF. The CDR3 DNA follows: TGTGCCAGTACCTCAGAGGCCCCCTCCTATAATTCACCCCTCCACTTT.

The CDR3 DNA follows: TGTGCCAGCAGCTTAGGGCTAGGCAGGAACACTGAAGCTTTCTTT. Encoded protein: CASSLGLGRNTEAFF. The chain links TRBV7-9 to TRBJ1-1; D not certain. There are 15 residues in the CDR3. V lost 1 base and J lost 1, with 10 bases in between. CDR1 and CDR2 from the germline V gene are SEHNR and FQNEAQ (reference sequence).

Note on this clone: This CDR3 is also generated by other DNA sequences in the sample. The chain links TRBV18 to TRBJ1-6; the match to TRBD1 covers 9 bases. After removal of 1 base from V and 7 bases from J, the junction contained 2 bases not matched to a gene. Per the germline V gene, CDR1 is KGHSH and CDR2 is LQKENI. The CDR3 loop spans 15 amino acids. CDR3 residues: CASSPRDRDNSPLHF. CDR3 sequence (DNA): TGTGCCAGCTCACCACGGGACAGGGACAATTCACCCCTCCACTTT.

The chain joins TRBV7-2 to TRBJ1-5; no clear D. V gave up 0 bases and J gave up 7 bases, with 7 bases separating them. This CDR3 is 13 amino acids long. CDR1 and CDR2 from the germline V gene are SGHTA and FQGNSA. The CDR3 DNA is TGTGCCAGCAGCTTAGCGGCGGGACAGCCCCAGCATTTT. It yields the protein CASSLAAGQPQHF. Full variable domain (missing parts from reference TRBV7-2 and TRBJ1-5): GAGVSQSPSNKVTEKGKDVELRCDPISGHTALYWYRQSLGQGLEFLIYFQGNSAPDKSGLPSDRFSAERTGGSVSTLTIQRTQQEDSAVYLCASSLAAGQPQHFGDGTRLSIL.

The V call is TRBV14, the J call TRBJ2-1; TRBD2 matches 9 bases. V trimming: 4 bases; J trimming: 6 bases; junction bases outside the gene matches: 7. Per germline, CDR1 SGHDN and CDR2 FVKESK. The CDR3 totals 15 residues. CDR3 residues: CASSPFASGINEQFF. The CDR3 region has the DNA TGTGCCAGCAGCCCTTTCGCTAGCGGGATCAATGAGCAGTTCTTC.

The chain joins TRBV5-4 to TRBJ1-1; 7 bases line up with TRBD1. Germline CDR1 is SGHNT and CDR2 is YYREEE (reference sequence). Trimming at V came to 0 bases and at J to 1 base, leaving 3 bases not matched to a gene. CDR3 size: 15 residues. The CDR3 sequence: CASSLVGTANTEAFF. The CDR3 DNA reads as TGTGCCAGCAGCTTGGTGGGGACAGCGAACACTGAAGCTTTCTTT.

CDR3 loop: CASSMDTRNEQFF. CDR3 nucleotide sequence: TGTGCCAGCAGCATGGACACAAGGAATGAGCAGTTCTTC. The rearrangement joins TRBV5-4 to TRBJ2-1; tentative D call: TRBD1 (5 bases). The CDR3 length is 13 residues. CDR1 is SGHNT and CDR2 is YYREEE in the germline V gene (reference sequence). V lost 4 bases to trimming and J lost 7 bases, with 12 bases between them.

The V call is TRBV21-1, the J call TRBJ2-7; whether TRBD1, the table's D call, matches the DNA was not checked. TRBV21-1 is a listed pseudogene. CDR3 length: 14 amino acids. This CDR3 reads CASSKRRGPYEQYF. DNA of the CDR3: TGTGCCAGCAGCAAGAGGAGGGGGCCCTACGAGCAGTACTTC.

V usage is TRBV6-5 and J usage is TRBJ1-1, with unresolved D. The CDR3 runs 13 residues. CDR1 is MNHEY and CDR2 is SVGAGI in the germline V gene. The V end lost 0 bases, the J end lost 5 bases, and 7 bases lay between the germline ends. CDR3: CASSYSRVTEAFF. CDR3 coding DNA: TGTGCCAGCAGTTACTCGCGGGTAACTGAAGCTTTCTTT.

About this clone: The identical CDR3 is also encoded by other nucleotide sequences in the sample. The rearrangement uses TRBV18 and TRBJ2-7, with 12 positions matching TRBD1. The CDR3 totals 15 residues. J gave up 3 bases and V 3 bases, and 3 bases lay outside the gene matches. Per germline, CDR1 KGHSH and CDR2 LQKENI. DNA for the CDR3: TGTGCCAGCTCACCCGGGACAGGGGGCTTCTACGAGCAGTACTTC. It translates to CASSPGTGGFYEQYF.

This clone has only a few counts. The CDR3 DNA reads as TGTGCCAGCAGCCAAGAAGGGGGGACAATTAATTCACCCCTCCACTTT. The encoded protein is CASSQEGGTINSPLHF. The chain is built from TRBV3-1 (or the pseudogene TRBV3-2) and TRBJ1-6, with D tentatively TRBD1 (6 bases). The V gene lost 0 bases and the J gene lost 6 bases, with 12 bases spanning the gap. CDR3 size: 16 residues. From germline, CDR1 is LGHDT and CDR2 YNNKEL (reference sequence).